The source of this T cell receptor (beta chain) is a study of shared clonotypes between healthy human individuals. Study overall: Researchers assigned three CD4 naive, three CD4 memory, two CD8 naive and one CD8 memory plate to each donor.

The authors split each subset's genomic DNA evenly across several immunoSEQ plates. Assay: immunoSEQ multiplex PCR; the TCRdb copy retains only in-frame clones and omits some. The sample records around 1,100,000 clones, approximately 75% being singletons. Specimen: memory CD4+ T cells from PBMCs. Stated subset: CD45RA-negative fraction. The receptor was isolated from a man aged 18-30 years in good health. Some clones in this sample may be carry-over from other donors' samples.

The CDR3 here is CASSIGTGGGEQYF. The CDR3 DNA reads as TGTGCCAGTAGTATTGGGACAGGTGGTGGGGAGCAGTACTTC. The chain couples TRBV19 to TRBJ2-7, with TRBD1 matching over 8 bases. V was pared by 3 bases and J by 7 bases, with 8 bases of the junction left unmatched. Germline lookup yields CDR1 LNHDA and CDR2 SQIVND (reference sequence). CDR3 length: 14 residues. Complete variable domain (other parts from reference TRBV19 and TRBJ2-7): DGGITQSPKYLFRKEGQNVTLSCEQNLNHDAMYWYRQDPGQGLRLIYYSQIVNDFQKGDIAEGYSVSREKKESFPLTVTSAQKNPTAFYLCASSIGTGGGEQYFGPGTRLTVT.